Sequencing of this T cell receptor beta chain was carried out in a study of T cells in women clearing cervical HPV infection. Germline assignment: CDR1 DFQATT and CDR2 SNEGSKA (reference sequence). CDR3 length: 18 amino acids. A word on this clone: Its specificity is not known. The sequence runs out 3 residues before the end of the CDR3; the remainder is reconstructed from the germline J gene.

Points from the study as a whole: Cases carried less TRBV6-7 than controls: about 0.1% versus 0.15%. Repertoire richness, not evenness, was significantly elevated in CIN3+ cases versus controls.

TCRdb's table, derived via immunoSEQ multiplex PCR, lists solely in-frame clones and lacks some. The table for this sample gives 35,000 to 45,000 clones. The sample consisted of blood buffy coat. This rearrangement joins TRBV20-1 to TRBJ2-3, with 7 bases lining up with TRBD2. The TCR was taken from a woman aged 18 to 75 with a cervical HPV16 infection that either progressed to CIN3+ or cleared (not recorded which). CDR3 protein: CSATSTSPSESGQETQYF. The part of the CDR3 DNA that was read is TGCAGTGCTACCTCGACTAGCCCCTCGGAGAGCGGCCAAGAGACG.